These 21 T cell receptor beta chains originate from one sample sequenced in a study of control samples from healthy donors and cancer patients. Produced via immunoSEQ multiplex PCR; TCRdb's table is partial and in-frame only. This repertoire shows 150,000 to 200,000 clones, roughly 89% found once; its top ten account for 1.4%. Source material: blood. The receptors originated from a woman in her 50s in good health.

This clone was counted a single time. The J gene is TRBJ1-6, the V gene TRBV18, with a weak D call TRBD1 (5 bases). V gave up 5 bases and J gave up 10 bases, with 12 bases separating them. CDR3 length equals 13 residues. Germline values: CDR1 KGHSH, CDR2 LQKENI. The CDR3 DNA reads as TGTGCCAGCTCAGCAACGGAGGGGTCACCCCTCCACTTT. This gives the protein CASSATEGSPLHF.

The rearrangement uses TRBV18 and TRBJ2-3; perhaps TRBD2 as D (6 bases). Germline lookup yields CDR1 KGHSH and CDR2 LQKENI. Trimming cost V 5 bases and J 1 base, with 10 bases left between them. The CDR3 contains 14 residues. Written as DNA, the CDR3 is TGTGCCAGCTCAGATGGAGGGGGCACAGATACGCAGTATTTT. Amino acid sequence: CASSDGGGTDTQYF.

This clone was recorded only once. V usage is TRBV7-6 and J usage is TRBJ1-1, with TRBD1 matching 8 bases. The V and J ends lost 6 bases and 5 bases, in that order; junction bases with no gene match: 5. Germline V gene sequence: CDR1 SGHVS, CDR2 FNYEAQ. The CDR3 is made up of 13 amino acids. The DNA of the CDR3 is TGTGCCAGCAGTTCAAACAGGGGGACTGAAGCTTTCTTT. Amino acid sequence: CASSSNRGTEAFF. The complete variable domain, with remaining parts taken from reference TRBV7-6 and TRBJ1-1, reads GAGVSQSPRYKVTKRGQDVALRCDPISGHVSLYWYRQALGQGPEFLTYFNYEAQQDKSGLPNDRFSAERPEGSISTLTIQRTEQRDSAMYRCASSSNRGTEAFFGQGTRLTVV.

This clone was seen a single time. CDR3 in DNA: TGTGCCAGCAGCTCCGGCGGGGGATCTGGAAACACCATATATTTT. It is translated as CASSSGGGSGNTIYF. This chain uses TRBV7-6 with TRBJ1-3; D may be TRBD1 (5 bases). The CDR3 extends over 15 amino acids. Germline V gene data show CDR1 as SGHVS and CDR2 as FNYEAQ. Trimming cost V 4 bases and J 1 base, with 11 bases left between them.

CDR3 nucleotides: TGTGCCACCAGTGATTTTACGTCCGCTGGCTACACCTTC. Protein product: CATSDFTSAGYTF. The chain links TRBV24-1 to TRBJ1-2, with D unresolved. Germline V gene lookup returns CDR1 KGHDR and CDR2 SFDVKD. The CDR3 loop spans 13 amino acids. The germline V and J ends were trimmed by 1 base and 7 bases, with 9 bases remaining between them.

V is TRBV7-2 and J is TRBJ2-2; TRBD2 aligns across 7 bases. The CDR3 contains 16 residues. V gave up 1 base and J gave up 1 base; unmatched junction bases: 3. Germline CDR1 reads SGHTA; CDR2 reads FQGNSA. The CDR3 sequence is CASSLGGGENTGELFF. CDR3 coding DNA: TGTGCCAGCAGCTTAGGTGGGGGGGAGAACACCGGGGAGCTGTTTTTT.

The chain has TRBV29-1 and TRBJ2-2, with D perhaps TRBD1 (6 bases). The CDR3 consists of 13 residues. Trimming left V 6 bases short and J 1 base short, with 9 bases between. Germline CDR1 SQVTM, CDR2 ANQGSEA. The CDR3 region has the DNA TGCAGCGTGAAACAGGGGAACACCGGGGAGCTGTTTTTT. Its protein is CSVKQGNTGELFF.

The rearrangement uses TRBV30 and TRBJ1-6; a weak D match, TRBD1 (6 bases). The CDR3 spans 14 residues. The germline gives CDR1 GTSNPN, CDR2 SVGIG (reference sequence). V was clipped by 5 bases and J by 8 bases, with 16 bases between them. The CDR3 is CAWRRDTGHSPLHF. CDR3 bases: TGTGCCTGGCGAAGGGACACCGGACATTCACCCCTCCACTTT.

The DNA of the CDR3 is TGTGCCAGCAGCTTAGCTGCGGGAACAACTAATGAAAAACTGTTTTTT. Residues: CASSLAAGTTNEKLFF. V and J are TRBV7-8 and TRBJ1-4, with no clear D. Germline V gives CDR1 SGHVS, CDR2 FQNEAQ. The CDR3 is 16 amino acids. Trimming stripped 0 bases from V and 0 bases from J, with 8 bases between.

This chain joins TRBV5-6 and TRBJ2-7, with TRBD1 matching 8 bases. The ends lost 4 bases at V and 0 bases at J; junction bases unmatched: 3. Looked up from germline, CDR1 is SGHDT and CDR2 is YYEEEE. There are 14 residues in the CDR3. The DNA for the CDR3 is TGTGCCAGCAGCCCCGGACAGGGCTCCTACGAGCAGTACTTC. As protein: CASSPGQGSYEQYF.

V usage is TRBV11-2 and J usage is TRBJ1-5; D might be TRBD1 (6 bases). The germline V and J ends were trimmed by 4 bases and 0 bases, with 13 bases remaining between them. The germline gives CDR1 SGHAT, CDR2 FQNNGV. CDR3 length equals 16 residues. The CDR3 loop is CASSWGGGGSNQPQHF. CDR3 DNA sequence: TGTGCCAGCAGCTGGGGAGGGGGTGGTAGCAATCAGCCCCAGCATTTT.

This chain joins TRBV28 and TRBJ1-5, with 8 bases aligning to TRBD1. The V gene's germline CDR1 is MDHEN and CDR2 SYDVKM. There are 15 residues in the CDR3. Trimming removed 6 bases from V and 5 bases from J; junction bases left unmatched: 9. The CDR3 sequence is CASRSEDREYQPQHF. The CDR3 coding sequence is TGTGCCAGCAGGTCCGAGGACAGGGAGTATCAGCCCCAGCATTTT. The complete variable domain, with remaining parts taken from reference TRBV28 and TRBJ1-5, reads DVKVTQSSRYLVKRTGEKVFLECVQDMDHENMFWYRQDPGLGLRLIYFSYDVKMKEKGDIPEGYSVSREKKERFSLILESASTNQTSMYLCASRSEDREYQPQHFGDGTRLSIL.

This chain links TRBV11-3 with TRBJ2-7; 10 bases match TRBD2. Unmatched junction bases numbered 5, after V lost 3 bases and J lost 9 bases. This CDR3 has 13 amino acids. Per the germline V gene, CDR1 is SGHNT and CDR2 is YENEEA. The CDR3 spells CASSFSSGGGQYF. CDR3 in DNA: TGTGCCAGCAGCTTTTCTAGCGGGGGCGGGCAGTACTTC.

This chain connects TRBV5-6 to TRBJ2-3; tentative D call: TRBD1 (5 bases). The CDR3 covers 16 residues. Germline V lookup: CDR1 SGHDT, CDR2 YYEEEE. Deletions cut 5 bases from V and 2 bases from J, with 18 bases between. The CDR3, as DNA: TGTGCCAGCAGGCCGACAAGGGGTGTCACCACAGATACGCAGTATTTT. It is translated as CASRPTRGVTTDTQYF. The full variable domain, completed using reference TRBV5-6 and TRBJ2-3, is DAGVTQSPTHLIKTRGQQVTLRCSPKSGHDTVSWYQQALGQGPQFIFQYYEEEERQRGNFPDRFSGHQFPNYSSELNVNALLLGDSALYLCASRPTRGVTTDTQYFGPGTRLTVL.

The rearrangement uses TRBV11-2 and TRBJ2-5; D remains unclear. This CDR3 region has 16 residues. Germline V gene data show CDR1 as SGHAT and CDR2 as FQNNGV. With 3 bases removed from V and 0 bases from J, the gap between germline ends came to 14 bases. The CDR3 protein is CASSLGSLLYQETQYF. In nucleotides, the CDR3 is TGTGCCAGCAGCTTGGGGTCCCTCCTGTACCAAGAGACCCAGTACTTC.

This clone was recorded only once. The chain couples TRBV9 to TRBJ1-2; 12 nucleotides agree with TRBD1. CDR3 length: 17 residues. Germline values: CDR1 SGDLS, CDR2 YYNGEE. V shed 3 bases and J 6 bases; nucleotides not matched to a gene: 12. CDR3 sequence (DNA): TGTGCCAGCAGCGCCCCGACCTCCGGGACAGGGGGCGATGGCTACACCTTC. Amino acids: CASSAPTSGTGGDGYTF.

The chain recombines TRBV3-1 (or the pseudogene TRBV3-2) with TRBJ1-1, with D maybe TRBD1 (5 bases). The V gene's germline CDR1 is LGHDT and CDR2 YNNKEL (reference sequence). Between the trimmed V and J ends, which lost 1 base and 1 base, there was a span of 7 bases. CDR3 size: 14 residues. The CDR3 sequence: CASSQAGGNTEAFF. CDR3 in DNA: TGTGCCAGCAGCCAAGCTGGGGGGAACACTGAAGCTTTCTTT.

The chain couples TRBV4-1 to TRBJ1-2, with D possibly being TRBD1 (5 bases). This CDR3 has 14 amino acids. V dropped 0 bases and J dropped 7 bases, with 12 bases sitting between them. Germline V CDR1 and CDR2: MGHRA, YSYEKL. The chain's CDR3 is CASSQDHQGFGYTF. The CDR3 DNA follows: TGCGCCAGCAGCCAAGATCATCAGGGATTTGGCTACACCTTC.

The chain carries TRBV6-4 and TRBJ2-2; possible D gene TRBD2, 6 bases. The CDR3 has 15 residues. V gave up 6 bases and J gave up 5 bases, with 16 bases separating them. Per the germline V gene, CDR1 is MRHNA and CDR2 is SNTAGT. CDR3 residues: CASRRLASATGELFF. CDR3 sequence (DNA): TGTGCCAGCAGGAGGCTAGCGTCGGCGACCGGGGAGCTGTTTTTT.

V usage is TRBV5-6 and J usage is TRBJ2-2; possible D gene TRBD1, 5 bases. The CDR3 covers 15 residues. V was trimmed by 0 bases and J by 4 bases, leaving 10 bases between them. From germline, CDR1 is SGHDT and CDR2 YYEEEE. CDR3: CASSLEGRGTGELFF. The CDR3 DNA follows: TGTGCCAGCAGCTTGGAGGGAAGGGGCACCGGGGAGCTGTTTTTT.

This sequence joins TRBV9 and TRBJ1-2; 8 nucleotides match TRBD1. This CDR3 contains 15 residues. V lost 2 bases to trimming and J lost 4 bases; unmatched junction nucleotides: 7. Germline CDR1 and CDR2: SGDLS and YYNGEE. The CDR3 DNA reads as TGTGCCAGCAGCGTTGACAGGGGAGGAGGCTATGGCTACACCTTC. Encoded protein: CASSVDRGGGYGYTF.